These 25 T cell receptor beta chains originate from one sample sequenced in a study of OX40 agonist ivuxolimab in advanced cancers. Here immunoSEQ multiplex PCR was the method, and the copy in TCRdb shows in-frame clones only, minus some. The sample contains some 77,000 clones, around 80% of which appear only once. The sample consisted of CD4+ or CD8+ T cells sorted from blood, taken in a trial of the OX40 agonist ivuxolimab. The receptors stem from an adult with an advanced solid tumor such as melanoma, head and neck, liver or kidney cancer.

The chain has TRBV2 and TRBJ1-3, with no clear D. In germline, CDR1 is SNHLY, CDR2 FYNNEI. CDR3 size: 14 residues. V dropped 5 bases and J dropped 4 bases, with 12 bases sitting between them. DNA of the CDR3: TGTGCCAGCAGTCCCCGGACGGCCGGAAACACCATATATTTT. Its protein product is CASSPRTAGNTIYF.

Here the CDR3 reads CASSLTGANTEAFF. In DNA form, the CDR3 reads TGCGCCAGCAGCTTGACAGGTGCGAACACTGAAGCTTTCTTT. The V gene is TRBV5-1, the J gene TRBJ1-1, with D tentatively TRBD1 (5 bases). CDR3 size: 14 residues. Germline V gene sequence: CDR1 SGHRS, CDR2 YFSETQ. The V gene lost 1 base and the J gene lost 1 base, with 8 bases spanning the gap. Supplemented by reference TRBV5-1 and TRBJ1-1, the full variable domain reads KAGVTQTPRYLIKTRGQQVTLSCSPISGHRSVSWYQQTPGQGLQFLFEYFSETQRNKGNFPGRFSGRQFSNSRSEMNVSTLELGDSALYLCASSLTGANTEAFFGQGTRLTVV.

The CDR3 DNA is TGTGCCAGCAGCTCGGACAGGGGGGCCGGAGGCTACACCTTC. It translates to CASSSDRGAGGYTF. The rearrangement uses TRBV7-8 and TRBJ1-2; TRBD1 matches 10 bases. The CDR3 contains 14 residues. Germline values: CDR1 SGHVS, CDR2 FQNEAQ. V lost 4 bases and J lost 8; bases outside the gene matches: 7.

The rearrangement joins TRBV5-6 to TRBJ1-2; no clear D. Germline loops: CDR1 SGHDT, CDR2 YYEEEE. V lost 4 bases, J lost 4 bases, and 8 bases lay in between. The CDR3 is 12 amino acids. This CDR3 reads CASSPDGYGYTF. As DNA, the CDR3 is TGTGCCAGCAGCCCGGACGGCTATGGCTACACCTTC.

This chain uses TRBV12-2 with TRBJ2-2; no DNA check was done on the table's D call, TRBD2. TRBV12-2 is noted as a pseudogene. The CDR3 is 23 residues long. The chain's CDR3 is CASPPRLKFPGLAGRGDTGELFF. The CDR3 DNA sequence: TGTGCAAGTCCCCCCCGCTTAAAATTCCCCGGACTAGCGGGAAGAGGGGACACCGGGGAGCTGTTTTTT.

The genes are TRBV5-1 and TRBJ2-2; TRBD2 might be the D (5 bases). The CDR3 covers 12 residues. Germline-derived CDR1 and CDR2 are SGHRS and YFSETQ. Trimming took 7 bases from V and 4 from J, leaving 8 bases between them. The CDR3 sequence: CASLEVTGELFF. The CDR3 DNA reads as TGCGCCAGCCTGGAGGTCACCGGGGAGCTGTTTTTT.

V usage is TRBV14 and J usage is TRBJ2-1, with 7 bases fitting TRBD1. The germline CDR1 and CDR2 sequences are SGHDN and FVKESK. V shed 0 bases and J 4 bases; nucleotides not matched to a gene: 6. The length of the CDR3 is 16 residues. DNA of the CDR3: TGTGCCAGCAGCCAAGATCGGGGACAGTTTTACAATGAGCAGTTCTTC. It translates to CASSQDRGQFYNEQFF.

The CDR3 here is CASSSGTVFLYEQYF. CDR3 nucleotides: TGTGCCAGTAGTTCCGGGACCGTTTTCCTCTACGAGCAGTACTTC. The J gene is TRBJ2-7, the V gene TRBV19; D possibly uses TRBD1 or TRBD2 (5 bases each). The CDR3 length is 15 residues. CDR1 is LNHDA and CDR2 is SQIVND in the germline V gene (reference sequence). Trimming removed 5 bases at V and 3 bases at J, with 17 bases between.

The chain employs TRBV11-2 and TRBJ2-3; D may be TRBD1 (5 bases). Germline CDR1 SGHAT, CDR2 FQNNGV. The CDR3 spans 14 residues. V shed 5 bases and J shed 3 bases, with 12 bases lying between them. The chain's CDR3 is CASSRGIGTDTQYF. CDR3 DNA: TGTGCCAGCAGCAGGGGTATCGGAACAGATACGCAGTATTTT.

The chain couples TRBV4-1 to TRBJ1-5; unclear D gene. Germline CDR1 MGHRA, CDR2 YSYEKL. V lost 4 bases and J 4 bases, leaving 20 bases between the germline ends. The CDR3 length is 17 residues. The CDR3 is CASSPGLRGRGNQPQHF. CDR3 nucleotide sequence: TGCGCCAGCAGCCCCGGTCTTAGAGGGCGAGGGAATCAGCCCCAGCATTTT.

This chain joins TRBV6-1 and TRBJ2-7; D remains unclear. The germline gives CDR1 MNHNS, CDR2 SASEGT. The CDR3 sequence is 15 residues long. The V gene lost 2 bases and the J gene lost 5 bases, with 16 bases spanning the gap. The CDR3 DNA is TGTGCCAGCAGTGAAATAGGTCAGTATATCCACGAGCAGTACTTC. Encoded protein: CASSEIGQYIHEQYF.

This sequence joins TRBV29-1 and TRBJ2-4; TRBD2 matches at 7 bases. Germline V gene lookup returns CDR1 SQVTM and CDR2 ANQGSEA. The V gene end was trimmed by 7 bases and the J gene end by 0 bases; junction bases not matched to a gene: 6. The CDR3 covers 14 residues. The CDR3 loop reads CSAISGLAKNIQYF. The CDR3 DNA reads TGCAGCGCTATTAGCGGGTTAGCCAAAAACATTCAGTACTTC.

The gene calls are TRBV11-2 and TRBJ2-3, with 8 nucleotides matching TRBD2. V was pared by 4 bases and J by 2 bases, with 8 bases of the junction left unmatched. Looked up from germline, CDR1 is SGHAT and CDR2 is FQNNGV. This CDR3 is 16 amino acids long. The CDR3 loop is CASSSRDSGNTDTQYF. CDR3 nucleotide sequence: TGTGCCAGCAGCTCTCGGGATAGCGGGAACACAGATACGCAGTATTTT.

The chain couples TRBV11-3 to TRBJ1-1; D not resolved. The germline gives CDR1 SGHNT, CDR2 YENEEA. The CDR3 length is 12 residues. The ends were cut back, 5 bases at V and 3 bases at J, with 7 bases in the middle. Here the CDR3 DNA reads TGTGCCAGCAGCGCGGGGTACACTGAAGCTTTCTTT. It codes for CASSAGYTEAFF.

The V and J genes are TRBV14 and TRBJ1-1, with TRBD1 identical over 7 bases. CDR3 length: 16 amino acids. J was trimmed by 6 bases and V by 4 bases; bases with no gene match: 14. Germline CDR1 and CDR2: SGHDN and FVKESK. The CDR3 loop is CASSREDRIGRAEAFF. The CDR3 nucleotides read TGTGCCAGCAGCCGAGAGGACAGGATCGGACGTGCTGAAGCTTTCTTT.

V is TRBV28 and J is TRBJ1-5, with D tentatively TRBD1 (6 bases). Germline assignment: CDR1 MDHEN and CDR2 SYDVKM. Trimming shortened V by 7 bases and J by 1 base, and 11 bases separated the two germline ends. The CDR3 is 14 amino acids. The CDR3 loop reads CASTTGTSNQPQHF. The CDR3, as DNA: TGTGCCAGCACCACAGGGACAAGCAATCAGCCCCAGCATTTT. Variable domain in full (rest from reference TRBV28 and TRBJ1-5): DVKVTQSSRYLVKRTGEKVFLECVQDMDHENMFWYRQDPGLGLRLIYFSYDVKMKEKGDIPEGYSVSREKKERFSLILESASTNQTSMYLCASTTGTSNQPQHFGDGTRLSIL.

This CDR3 is CASGLGVGDTQYF. The CDR3 coding sequence is TGTGCTAGTGGACTAGGGGTTGGAGATACGCAGTATTTT. The V and J genes are TRBV12-5 and TRBJ2-3; D possibly matches TRBD1 or TRBD2 (5 bases each). There are 13 residues in the CDR3. Germline CDR1 reads LGHNT; CDR2 reads FRNRAP. The V gene lost 6 bases and the J gene lost 5 bases, with 12 bases spanning the gap. Combining the CDR3 with reference TRBV12-5 and TRBJ2-3 gives the whole variable domain DARVTQTPRHKVTEMGQEVTMRCQPILGHNTVFWYRQTMMQGLELLAYFRNRAPLDDSGMPKDRFSAEMPDATLATLKIQPSEPRDSAVYFCASGLGVGDTQYFGPGTRLTVL.

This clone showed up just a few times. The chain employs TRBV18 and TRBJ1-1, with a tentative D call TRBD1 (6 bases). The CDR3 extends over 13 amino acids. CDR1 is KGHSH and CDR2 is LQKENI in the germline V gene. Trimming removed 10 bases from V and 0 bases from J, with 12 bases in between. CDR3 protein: CATLGGMNTEAFF. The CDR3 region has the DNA TGTGCCACCTTAGGGGGGATGAACACTGAAGCTTTCTTT.

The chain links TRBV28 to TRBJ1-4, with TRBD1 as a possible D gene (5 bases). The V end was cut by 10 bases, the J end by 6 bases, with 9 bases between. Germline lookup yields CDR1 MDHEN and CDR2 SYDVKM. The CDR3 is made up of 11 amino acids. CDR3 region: CAIGGDEKLFF. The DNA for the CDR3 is TGTGCCATCGGGGGGGATGAAAAACTGTTTTTT.

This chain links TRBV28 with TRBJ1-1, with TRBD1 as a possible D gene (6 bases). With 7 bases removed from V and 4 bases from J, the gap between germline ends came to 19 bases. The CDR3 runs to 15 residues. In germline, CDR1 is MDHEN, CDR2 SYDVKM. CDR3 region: CASTPSGGSSTEAFF. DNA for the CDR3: TGTGCCAGCACCCCCAGCGGGGGCAGTAGCACTGAAGCTTTCTTT.

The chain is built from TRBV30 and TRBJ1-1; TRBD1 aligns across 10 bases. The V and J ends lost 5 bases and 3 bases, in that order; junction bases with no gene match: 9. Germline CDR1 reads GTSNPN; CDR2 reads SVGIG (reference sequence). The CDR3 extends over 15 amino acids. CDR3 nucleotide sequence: TGTGCCTGGGACCCGGGACAGGGGATGGACACTGAAGCTTTCTTT. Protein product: CAWDPGQGMDTEAFF.

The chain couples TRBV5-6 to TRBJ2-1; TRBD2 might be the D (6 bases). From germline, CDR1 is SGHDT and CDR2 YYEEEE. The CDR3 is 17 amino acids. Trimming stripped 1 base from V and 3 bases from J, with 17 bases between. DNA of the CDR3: TGTGCCAGCAGCTTGTCGGTTGGAGCGGGCGTCTACAATGAGCAGTTCTTC. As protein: CASSLSVGAGVYNEQFF.

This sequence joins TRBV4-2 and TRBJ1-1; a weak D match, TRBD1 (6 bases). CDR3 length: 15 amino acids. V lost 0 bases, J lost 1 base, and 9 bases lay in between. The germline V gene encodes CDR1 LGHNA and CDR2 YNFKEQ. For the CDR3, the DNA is TGTGCCAGCAGCCAAGATAACAGGGCGAACACTGAAGCTTTCTTT. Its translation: CASSQDNRANTEAFF.

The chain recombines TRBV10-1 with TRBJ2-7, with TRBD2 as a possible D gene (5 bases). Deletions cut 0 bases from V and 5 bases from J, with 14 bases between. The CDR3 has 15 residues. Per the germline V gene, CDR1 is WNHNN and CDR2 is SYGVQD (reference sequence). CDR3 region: CASSESTGIHHEQYF. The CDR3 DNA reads TGCGCCAGCAGTGAGTCGACGGGGATTCACCACGAGCAGTACTTC.

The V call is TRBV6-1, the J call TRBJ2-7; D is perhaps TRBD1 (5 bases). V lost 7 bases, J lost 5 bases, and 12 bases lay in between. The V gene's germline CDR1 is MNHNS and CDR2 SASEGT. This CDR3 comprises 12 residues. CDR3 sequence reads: CASNSDTHEQYF. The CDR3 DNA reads TGTGCCAGCAATTCGGACACCCACGAGCAGTACTTC.